This is a list of T cell receptor beta chains from one sample in a study of blood T cell repertoires in COVID-19. Sequencing was performed with immunoSEQ multiplex PCR; in TCRdb, only in-frame clones are kept and a portion is missing. This table has roughly 110,000 clones, around nine tenths appearing once. The sequenced sample consisted of peripheral blood. Source of these receptors: a woman aged 25 to 39 with acute or convalescent COVID-19. The CDR3 runs from the conserved cysteine through the conserved F or W. The D gene is left open where the match is weak. Clone size is stated in some rows and not others, as once, few, many or a class when expanded.

D: NA
J: TRBJ2-7
V: TRBV19
size: many
DNA: TGTGCCAGTAGTATAGGCGACACCTACGAGCAGTACTTC
CDR3: CASSIGDTYEQYF

D: NA
J: TRBJ2-7
V: TRBV7-3
size: NA
DNA: TGTGCCAGCAGCACCTCCGGGGGCTACGAGCAGTACTTC
CDR3: CASSTSGGYEQYF

D: TRBD2
J: TRBJ2-2
V: TRBV30
size: NA
DNA: TGTGCCTGGACTAGCGGGGGGGGCTCCGGGGAGCTGTTTTTT
CDR3: CAWTSGGGSGELFF

D: NA
J: TRBJ1-2
V: TRBV6-2/TRBV6-3
size: once
DNA: TGTGCCAGCAGTTACTCTCCCGGTGAAGCTAACTATGGCTACACCTTC
CDR3: CASSYSPGEANYGYTF

D: NA
J: TRBJ1-3
V: TRBV7-2
size: NA
DNA: TGTGCCAGCGCCCGGGAAATCTCTGGAAACACCATATATTTT
CDR3: CASAREISGNTIYF

D: TRBD1
J: TRBJ2-7
V: TRBV19
size: NA
DNA: TGTGCCAGTAGTATTGCCGGGACAGGGGCCTACGAGCAGTACTTC
CDR3: CASSIAGTGAYEQYF

D: NA
J: TRBJ2-1
V: TRBV11-3
size: once
DNA: TGTGCCAGCAGCTCCTTCGCTACCCCCTACAATGAGCAGTTCTTC
CDR3: CASSSFATPYNEQFF

D: TRBD1
J: TRBJ1-4
V: TRBV6-5
size: NA
DNA: TGTGCCAGCAGTTACCACAGGGGTAATGAAAAACTGTTTTTT
CDR3: CASSYHRGNEKLFF

D: NA
J: TRBJ1-2
V: TRBV4-1
size: NA
DNA: TGCGCCAGCAGCCAAGATTGGAGCGGCTACACCTTC
CDR3: CASSQDWSGYTF

D: NA
J: TRBJ2-7
V: TRBV11-2
size: NA
DNA: TGTGCCAGCAGCTCGTTACGCTTGGCTAGTTCTTCCTACGAGCAGTACTTC
CDR3: CASSSLRLASSSYEQYF

D: NA
J: TRBJ2-5
V: TRBV5-1
size: NA
DNA: TGCGCCAGCAGCATGGGCACAGGGAATCAAGAGACCCAGTACTTC
CDR3: CASSMGTGNQETQYF

D: NA
J: TRBJ1-2
V: TRBV5-6
size: NA
DNA: TGTGCCAGCAGCTTGGGAGGATCTAACTATGGCTACACCTTC
CDR3: CASSLGGSNYGYTF

D: NA
J: TRBJ2-7
V: TRBV6-5
size: NA
DNA: TGTGCCAGCGGGAAAGGGGTCTACGAGCAGTACTTC
CDR3: CASGKGVYEQYF

D: TRBD1
J: TRBJ1-6
V: TRBV5-1
size: NA
DNA: TGCGCCAGCAGCGAAAGACAGGGATCAAATTCACCCCTCCACTTT
CDR3: CASSERQGSNSPLHF

D: NA
J: TRBJ1-5
V: TRBV10-3
size: once
DNA: TGTGCCATCAGTGAGTCGGGAGGAGGGATGGGCAATCAGCCCCAGCATTTT
CDR3: CAISESGGGMGNQPQHF

D: TRBD1
J: TRBJ1-2
V: TRBV28
size: NA
DNA: TGTGCCAGCAGTTTGTTGACAGGGAGAGACTATGGCTACACCTTC
CDR3: CASSLLTGRDYGYTF

D: NA
J: TRBJ1-1
V: TRBV4-2
size: NA
DNA: TGTGCCAGCAGCCCCCCCAGCTCGGCAGCGATGAACACTGAAGCTTTCTTT
CDR3: CASSPPSSAAMNTEAFF

D: NA
J: TRBJ1-5
V: TRBV6-6
size: NA
DNA: TGTGCCAGCAGCCCCGGGTCAGCCCAGCATTTT
CDR3: CASSPGSAQHF

D: NA
J: TRBJ2-2
V: TRBV3-1/TRBV3-2
size: NA
DNA: TGTGCCAGCAGCCAATCCCTATGGGGGGAGCTGTTTTTT
CDR3: CASSQSLWGELFF

D: NA
J: TRBJ2-7
V: TRBV4-3
size: NA
DNA: TGCGCCAGCAGCCAAGGTTCAGGCAACTACGAGCAGTACTTC
CDR3: CASSQGSGNYEQYF

D: TRBD1
J: TRBJ2-2
V: TRBV18
size: NA
DNA: TGTGCCAGCTCACCGTCAGGGGGAGCGAACACCGGGGAGCTGTTTTTT
CDR3: CASSPSGGANTGELFF

D: TRBD1
J: TRBJ2-1
V: TRBV7-3
size: NA
DNA: TGTGCCAGCACCACGAAGGTCCAGGGGGCCTCTTCGGTCAATGAGCAGTTCTTC
CDR3: CASTTKVQGASSVNEQFF

D: NA
J: TRBJ1-2
V: TRBV18
size: NA
DNA: TGTGCCAGCTCACCGGAGCAGGGCGTCCAAGCTAACTATGGCTACACCTTC
CDR3: CASSPEQGVQANYGYTF

D: NA
J: TRBJ1-2
V: TRBV11-2
size: NA
DNA: TGTGCCAGCAGCCCACGGCAGGTATACTATGGCTACACCTTC
CDR3: CASSPRQVYYGYTF

D: TRBD2
J: TRBJ2-3
V: TRBV5-4
size: NA
DNA: TGTGTCAGCTCTGGGGGGAGGGCCACAGATACGCAGTATTTT
CDR3: CVSSGGRATDTQYF

D: NA
J: TRBJ1-5
V: TRBV6-5
size: NA
DNA: TGTGCCAGCAGTAGACACCATAGCAATCAGCCCCAGCATTTT
CDR3: CASSRHHSNQPQHF

D: TRBD2
J: TRBJ2-1
V: TRBV5-4
size: NA
DNA: TGTGCCAGCAGCTTGGCCGTTACTAGCGGATACAATGAGCAGTTCTTC
CDR3: CASSLAVTSGYNEQFF

D: NA
J: TRBJ2-7
V: TRBV5-1
size: NA
DNA: TGCGCCAGCGGCCGGTCCGGTGTACGAGGGCAGTACTTC
CDR3: CASGRSGVRGQYF

D: TRBD1
J: TRBJ1-4
V: TRBV3-1/TRBV3-2
size: NA
DNA: TGTGCCAGCAGCCAAGATTTCGGGACAGCTAATGAAAAACTGTTTTTT
CDR3: CASSQDFGTANEKLFF

D: TRBD1
J: TRBJ1-4
V: TRBV19
size: NA
DNA: TGTGCCAGTAGTCCCCCAGGGGGCGGAAAACTGTTTTTT
CDR3: CASSPPGGGKLFF

D: NA
J: TRBJ2-6
V: TRBV19
size: NA
DNA: TGTGCCAGTAGTATAGGGGATCGGGGGGCAAACTCTGGGGCCAACGTCCTGACTTTC
CDR3: CASSIGDRGANSGANVLTF

D: NA
J: TRBJ1-5
V: TRBV3-1/TRBV3-2
size: few
DNA: TGTGCCAGCAGCCAAGCTTCAGGGGACCATCAGCCCCAGCATTTT
CDR3: CASSQASGDHQPQHF

D: TRBD1
J: TRBJ2-3
V: TRBV11-3
size: NA
DNA: TGTGCCAGCAGCCCGGGACAGACTAGCACAGATACGCAGTATTTT
CDR3: CASSPGQTSTDTQYF

D: TRBD1
J: TRBJ1-6
V: TRBV6-5
size: NA
DNA: TGTGCCACACACAGGGGGCGAAATTCACCCCTCCACTTT
CDR3: CATHRGRNSPLHF

D: TRBD1
J: TRBJ2-5
V: TRBV28
size: NA
DNA: TGTGCCAGCAGTTTGACCACTTACAGGGGGCAAGAGACCCAGTACTTC
CDR3: CASSLTTYRGQETQYF

D: NA
J: TRBJ2-2
V: TRBV21-1
size: NA
DNA: TGTGCCAGCACACAGGGGGCTCGCACCGGGGAGCTGTTTTTT
CDR3: CASTQGARTGELFF

D: NA
J: TRBJ2-3
V: TRBV5-1
size: few
DNA: TGCGCCAGCAGCCCCCCCATTAGCACAGATACGCAGTATTTT
CDR3: CASSPPISTDTQYF

D: NA
J: TRBJ2-2
V: TRBV11-2
size: NA
DNA: TGTGCCAGCAGCTCAGGGTGGACCGGGGAGCTGTTTTTT
CDR3: CASSSGWTGELFF

D: NA
J: TRBJ1-1
V: TRBV6-2/TRBV6-3
size: NA
DNA: TGTGCCAGCAGTCCCTTTTGGGGCAACACTGAAGCTTTCTTT
CDR3: CASSPFWGNTEAFF

D: NA
J: TRBJ1-2
V: TRBV12-3/TRBV12-4
size: NA
DNA: TGTGCCAGCAGTTTAGGGCCCCTGGATGGCTACACCTTC
CDR3: CASSLGPLDGYTF

D: NA
J: TRBJ2-7
V: TRBV6-5
size: once
DNA: TGTGCCAGCAGTTTAACAGCATTCTACGAGCAGTACTTC
CDR3: CASSLTAFYEQYF

D: NA
J: TRBJ2-7
V: TRBV6-5
size: NA
DNA: TGTGCCGCAAGACGAGGCACGTTATCCTACGAGCAGTACTTC
CDR3: CAARRGTLSYEQYF

D: NA
J: TRBJ1-1
V: TRBV7-2
size: NA
DNA: TGTGCCAGCAGCTTAGACTTGAACACTGAAGCTTTCTTT
CDR3: CASSLDLNTEAFF

D: NA
J: TRBJ1-5
V: TRBV18
size: NA
DNA: TGTGCCAGCTCACGGACTGAGGATAGCAATCAGCCCCAGCATTTT
CDR3: CASSRTEDSNQPQHF

D: TRBD2
J: TRBJ2-1
V: TRBV18
size: NA
DNA: TGTGCCAGCTCAGCGACTAGCGGGAGTGGGGTCTACAATGAGCAGTTCTTC
CDR3: CASSATSGSGVYNEQFF

D: NA
J: TRBJ1-1
V: TRBV9
size: NA
DNA: TGTGCCAGCAGCGTAGTTTCAGGCTACACTGAAGCTTTCTTT
CDR3: CASSVVSGYTEAFF

D: NA
J: TRBJ2-7
V: TRBV6-5
size: NA
DNA: TGTGCCAGCAGTTACTCGTACTCCTACGAGCAGTACTTC
CDR3: CASSYSYSYEQYF

D: NA
J: TRBJ2-3
V: TRBV18
size: NA
DNA: TGTGCCAGCTCACGCACTTCAGACTCGGCCACAGATACGCAGTATTTT
CDR3: CASSRTSDSATDTQYF

D: TRBD1
J: TRBJ1-5
V: TRBV6-5
size: once
DNA: TGTGCCAGCAGCAGGACAGGGCTTCCTAATCAGCCCCAGCATTTT
CDR3: CASSRTGLPNQPQHF

D: NA
J: TRBJ2-3
V: TRBV29-1
size: NA
DNA: TGCAGCGTTGGGCCGGGACTTCCCACAGATACGCAGTATTTT
CDR3: CSVGPGLPTDTQYF

D: TRBD1
J: TRBJ2-2
V: TRBV6-5
size: NA
DNA: TGTGCCAGCAGAGGGGGACAGGGGTACGGGGAGCTGTTTTTT
CDR3: CASRGGQGYGELFF

D: NA
J: TRBJ2-7
V: TRBV7-2
size: NA
DNA: TGTGCCAGCAGCTTATCAGGGCACGAGCAGTACTTC
CDR3: CASSLSGHEQYF

D: NA
J: TRBJ2-1
V: TRBV30
size: NA
DNA: TGTGCCTGGAGTGGGACTCGAGGGGGTTACAATGAGCAGTTCTTC
CDR3: CAWSGTRGGYNEQFF

D: TRBD2
J: TRBJ2-2
V: TRBV7-2
size: NA
DNA: TGTGCCAGCCGAAGTGGGGAGGGCCTTGGCGGGGAGCTGTTTTTT
CDR3: CASRSGEGLGGELFF

D: NA
J: TRBJ1-1
V: TRBV11-2
size: NA
DNA: TGTGCCAGCAGCTTACAGGTGAACACTGAAGCTTTCTTT
CDR3: CASSLQVNTEAFF

D: NA
J: TRBJ1-5
V: TRBV3-1/TRBV3-2
size: NA
DNA: TGTGCCAGCAGCCAAGGTGCAGGGGCTTGGAGCAATCAGCCCCAGCATTTT
CDR3: CASSQGAGAWSNQPQHF

D: TRBD1
J: TRBJ2-5
V: TRBV5-8
size: NA
DNA: TGTGCCAGCAGCTTCGGGACAGGGAGGATTGAGACCCAGTACTTC
CDR3: CASSFGTGRIETQYF

D: NA
J: TRBJ1-2
V: TRBV19
size: NA
DNA: TGTGCCAGTACCCCCAGCCGCCCAGGGAGGAATGGCTACACCTTC
CDR3: CASTPSRPGRNGYTF